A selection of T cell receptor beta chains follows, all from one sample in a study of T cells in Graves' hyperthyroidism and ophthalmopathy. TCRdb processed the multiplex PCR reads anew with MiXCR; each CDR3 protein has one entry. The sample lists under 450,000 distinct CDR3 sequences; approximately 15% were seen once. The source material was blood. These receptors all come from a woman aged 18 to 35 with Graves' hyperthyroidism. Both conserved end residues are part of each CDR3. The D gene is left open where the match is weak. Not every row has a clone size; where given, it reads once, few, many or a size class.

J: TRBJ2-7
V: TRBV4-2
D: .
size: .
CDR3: CASSQERGGEQYF
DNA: TGTGCCAGCAGCCAAGAAAGAGGGGGCGAGCAGTACTTC

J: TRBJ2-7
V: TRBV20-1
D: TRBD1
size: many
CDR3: CSARSGTGAIYEQYF
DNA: TGCAGTGCTAGATCCGGGACAGGGGCCATCTACGAGCAGTACTTC

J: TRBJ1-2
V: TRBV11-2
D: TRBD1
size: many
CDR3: CASSGDSRYYGYTF
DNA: TGTGCCAGCAGCGGGGACAGCAGATACTATGGCTACACCTTC

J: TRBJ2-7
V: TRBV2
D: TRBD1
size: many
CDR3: CASVVGQGSAYEQYF
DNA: TGTGCCAGCGTCGTCGGACAGGGTAGCGCCTACGAGCAGTACTTC

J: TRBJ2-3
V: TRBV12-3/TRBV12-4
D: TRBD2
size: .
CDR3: CASSASRRGTPDTQYF
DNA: TGTGCCAGCAGTGCGAGTCGGCGGGGGACCCCAGATACGCAGTATTTT

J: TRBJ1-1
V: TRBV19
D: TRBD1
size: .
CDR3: CASTFWASGQGLSNTEAFF
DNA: TGTGCCAGTACCTTTTGGGCTTCGGGACAGGGTTTGTCGAACACTGAAGCTTTCTTT

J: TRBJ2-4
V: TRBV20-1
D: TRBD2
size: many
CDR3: CSAPSSGRAKNIQYF
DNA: TGCAGTGCTCCCTCGAGCGGGAGGGCCAAAAACATTCAGTACTTC

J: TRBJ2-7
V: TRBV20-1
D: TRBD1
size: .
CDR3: CSARSGTDYYEQYF
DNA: TGCAGTGCTCGATCCGGGACAGACTACTACGAGCAGTACTTC

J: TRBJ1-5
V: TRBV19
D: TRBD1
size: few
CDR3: CASSIGGQLNQPQHF
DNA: TGTGCCAGTAGTATAGGGGGACAGCTCAATCAGCCCCAGCATTTT

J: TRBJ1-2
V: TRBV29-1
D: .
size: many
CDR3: CSVEVWGNRGYTF
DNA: TGCAGCGTTGAAGTATGGGGGAATCGGGGCTACACCTTC

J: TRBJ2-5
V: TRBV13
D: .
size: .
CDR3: CASSLRIGGLAQETQYF
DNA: TGTGCCAGCAGCTTAAGGATCGGGGGACTCGCACAAGAGACCCAGTACTTC

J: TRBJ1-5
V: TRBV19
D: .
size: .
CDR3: CASSIDPNQPQHF
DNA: TGTGCCAGTAGTATAGACCCCAATCAGCCCCAGCATTTT

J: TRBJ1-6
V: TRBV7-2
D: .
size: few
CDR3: CASSLVSFSSYNSPLHF
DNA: TGTGCCAGCAGCTTAGTTTCTTTCAGCTCCTATAATTCACCCCTCCACTTT

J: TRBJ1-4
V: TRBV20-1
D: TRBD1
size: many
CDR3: CSAPRFGTGNEKLFF
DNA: TGCAGTGCCCCACGATTCGGGACAGGGAATGAAAAACTGTTTTTT

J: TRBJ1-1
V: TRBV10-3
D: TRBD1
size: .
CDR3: CAISEQGRGLVNTEAFF
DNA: TGTGCCATCAGTGAGCAGGGCAGGGGGCTGGTGAACACTGAAGCTTTCTTT